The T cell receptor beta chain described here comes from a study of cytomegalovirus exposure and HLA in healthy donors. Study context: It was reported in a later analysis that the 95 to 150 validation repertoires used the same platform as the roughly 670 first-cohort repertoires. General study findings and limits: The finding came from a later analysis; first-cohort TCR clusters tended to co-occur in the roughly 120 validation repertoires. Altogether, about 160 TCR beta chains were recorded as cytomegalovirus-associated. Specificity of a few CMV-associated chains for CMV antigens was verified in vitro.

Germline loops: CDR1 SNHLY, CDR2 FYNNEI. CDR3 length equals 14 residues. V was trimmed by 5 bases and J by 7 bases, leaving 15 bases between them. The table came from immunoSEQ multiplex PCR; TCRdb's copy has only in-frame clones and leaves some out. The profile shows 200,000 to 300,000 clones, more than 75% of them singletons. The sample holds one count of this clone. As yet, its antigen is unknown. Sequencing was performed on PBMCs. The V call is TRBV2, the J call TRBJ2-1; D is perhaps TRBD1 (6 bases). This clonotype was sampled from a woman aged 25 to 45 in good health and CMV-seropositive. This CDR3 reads CASSIQGVFNEQFF. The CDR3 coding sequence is TGTGCCAGCAGTATACAGGGAGTCTTTAATGAGCAGTTCTTC.